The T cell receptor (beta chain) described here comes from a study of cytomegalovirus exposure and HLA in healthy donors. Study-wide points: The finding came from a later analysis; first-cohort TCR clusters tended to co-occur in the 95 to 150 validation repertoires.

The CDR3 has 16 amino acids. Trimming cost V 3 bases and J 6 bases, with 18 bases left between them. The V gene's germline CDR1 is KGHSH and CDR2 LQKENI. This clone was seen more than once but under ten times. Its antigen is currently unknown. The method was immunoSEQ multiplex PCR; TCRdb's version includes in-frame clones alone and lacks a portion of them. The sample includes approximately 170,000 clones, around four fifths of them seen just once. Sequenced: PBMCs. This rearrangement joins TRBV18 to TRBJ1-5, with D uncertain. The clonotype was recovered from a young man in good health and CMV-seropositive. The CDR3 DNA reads TGTGCCAGCTCACCCTACGTCACAGAGATCGGTCAGCCCCAGCATTTT. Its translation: CASSPYVTEIGQPQHF.